These T cell receptor beta chains were read from a single sample in a study of T cells in Graves' hyperthyroidism and ophthalmopathy. TCRdb independently ran MiXCR on the multiplex PCR reads; one entry per CDR3 protein. This table has 350,000 to 400,000 distinct CDR3 sequences, more than 13% appearing once. The sample comprised blood. These receptors all stem from a woman aged 25 to 39 with Graves' hyperthyroidism. Both conserved end residues are part of each CDR3. The order of the fields is J gene, CDR3 length, clone size, D gene, V gene, CDR3 protein, CDR3 DNA. A D gene is named only where the DNA matches it firmly. The listing skips clone size in some rows; elsewhere it reads once, few, many or a size class.

TRBJ1-1,15,many,TRBD1,TRBV27,CASSPTGGRGTEAFF,TGTGCCAGCAGCCCGACAGGGGGCCGCGGCACTGAAGCTTTCTTT
TRBJ2-3,14,many,.,TRBV20-1,CSASPGAVTDTQYF,TGCAGTGCCTCCCCGGGGGCGGTCACAGATACGCAGTATTTT
TRBJ1-4,14,few,.,TRBV2,CASSDSRGREKLFF,TGTGCCAGCAGTGATTCGCGGGGAAGGGAAAAACTGTTTTTT
TRBJ2-2,16,.,.,TRBV7-3,CASSFRQVGHTGELFF,TGTGCCAGCAGCTTCCGACAAGTCGGGCACACCGGGGAGCTGTTTTTT
TRBJ2-2,15,many,.,TRBV4-2,CASSLEGLNTGELFF,TGTGCCAGCAGCTTGGAGGGCTTGAACACCGGGGAGCTGTTTTTT
TRBJ2-6,16,few,.,TRBV19,CASDDRGASGANVLTF,TGTGCCAGTGACGACCGAGGGGCCTCTGGGGCCAACGTCCTGACTTTC
TRBJ2-7,17,many,.,TRBV6-5,CASSYYLSGDGGYEQYF,TGTGCCAGCAGTTACTACCTGTCTGGAGATGGTGGCTACGAGCAGTACTTC
TRBJ2-5,15,many,.,TRBV28,CASEQSNQRRETQYF,TGTGCCAGCGAACAAAGTAACCAACGCAGGGAGACCCAGTACTTC
TRBJ1-5,14,once,.,TRBV29-1,CSAQTGGANQPQHF,TGCAGCGCCCAAACGGGGGGGGCCAATCAGCCCCAGCATTTT
TRBJ2-3,17,few,TRBD1,TRBV11-2,CASSLDQGALGGDTQYF,TGTGCCAGCAGCTTAGACCAGGGGGCCTTAGGGGGAGATACGCAGTATTTT
TRBJ2-2,15,many,TRBD1,TRBV2,CASRPGTANTGELFF,TGTGCCAGCAGGCCCGGGACAGCGAACACCGGGGAGCTGTTTTTT
TRBJ1-2,15,many,.,TRBV20-1,CSASDTLYGGGGYTF,TGCAGTGCTAGCGATACCCTGTATGGTGGAGGCGGCTACACCTTC
TRBJ2-1,16,many,.,TRBV12-3/TRBV12-4,CASSPSEASVPNEQFF,TGTGCCAGCAGTCCCTCTGAGGCTAGCGTCCCCAATGAGCAGTTCTTC
TRBJ2-7,14,.,.,TRBV28,CASSLSGGGGEQYF,TGTGCCAGCAGTTTATCAGGTGGAGGGGGCGAGCAGTACTTC
TRBJ2-7,15,many,TRBD2,TRBV12-3/TRBV12-4,CASRYSGTSKFEQYF,TGTGCCAGCAGATATTCCGGGACTAGTAAATTCGAGCAGTACTTC
TRBJ2-7,15,few,.,TRBV6-1,CACSEFEGAGYEQYF,TGTGCCTGCAGTGAATTTGAGGGTGCCGGCTACGAGCAGTACTTC
TRBJ1-3,16,.,TRBD1,TRBV6-2/TRBV6-3,CASSQSGGASGNTIYF,TGTGCCAGCAGTCAATCAGGGGGCGCGAGTGGAAACACCATATATTTT
TRBJ2-3,15,many,.,TRBV28,CASSLQVSSTDTQYF,TGTGCCAGCAGTTTACAGGTATCTAGCACAGATACGCAGTATTTT
TRBJ2-1,17,.,.,TRBV6-6,CASSYSSGFSSYNEQFF,TGTGCCAGCAGTTACTCTTCCGGTTTCAGCTCCTACAATGAGCAGTTCTTC
TRBJ1-1,14,few,.,TRBV11-2,CASSPSNPNTEAFF,TGTGCCAGCAGCCCATCAAATCCGAACACTGAAGCTTTCTTT
TRBJ1-4,14,many,.,TRBV5-1,CASSLGGTNEKLFF,TGCGCCAGCAGCTTAGGAGGGACTAATGAAAAACTGTTTTTT
TRBJ2-3,13,.,TRBD2,TRBV20-1,CSARLAGRDTQYF,TGCAGTGCTCGACTAGCGGGACGAGATACGCAGTATTTT
TRBJ2-1,14,many,TRBD2,TRBV29-1,CSADGTSIYNEQFF,TGCAGCGCAGACGGGACTAGTATCTACAATGAGCAGTTCTTC
TRBJ2-5,15,many,TRBD2,TRBV2,CASKGISGSGVTQYF,TGTGCCAGCAAAGGGATTAGCGGGAGTGGTGTGACCCAGTACTTC
TRBJ1-5,17,few,.,TRBV28,CASSRSGSRTSNQPQHF,TGTGCCAGCAGTCGTTCAGGGTCTCGGACTAGCAATCAGCCCCAGCATTTT
TRBJ2-3,14,.,.,TRBV5-1,CASSLETRRGTQYF,TGCGCCAGCAGCTTAGAGACCCGTAGGGGCACGCAGTATTTT
TRBJ2-4,15,many,.,TRBV7-6,CASSLGIRGDDIQYF,TGTGCCAGCAGCTTAGGTATCAGGGGGGATGACATTCAGTACTTC
TRBJ2-1,15,.,.,TRBV5-1,CASSSRAAGNRWQFF,TGCGCCAGCAGCTCCAGGGCAGCGGGCAATCGTTGGCAGTTCTTC
TRBJ1-5,16,.,.,TRBV19,CASSTHRQAGDQPQHF,TGTGCCAGTAGTACCCACCGACAGGCGGGGGATCAGCCCCAGCATTTT
TRBJ2-7,14,many,TRBD2,TRBV20-1,CSARLAGGRTKQYF,TGCAGTGCTAGACTAGCGGGAGGGCGGACTAAGCAGTACTTC
TRBJ1-5,15,.,TRBD1,TRBV6-2/TRBV6-3,CASSATGSGNQPQHF,TGTGCCAGCAGCGCGACAGGGTCGGGCAATCAGCCCCAGCATTTT
TRBJ2-3,15,.,TRBD2,TRBV6-2/TRBV6-3,CASRSLAGSTDTQYF,TGTGCCAGCAGAAGTCTAGCGGGTAGCACAGATACGCAGTATTTT
TRBJ2-7,13,many,TRBD1,TRBV11-2,CASSTTGVLEQYF,TGTGCCAGCAGCACGACAGGGGTGCTCGAGCAGTACTTC
TRBJ2-3,16,.,.,TRBV7-8,CASSAQASSSTDTQYF,TGTGCCAGCAGCGCCCAAGCGAGTTCTAGCACAGATACGCAGTATTTT
TRBJ2-1,16,.,.,TRBV6-6,CASSYSGSVSYNEQFF,TGTGCCAGCAGTTACTCGGGCAGCGTCTCCTACAATGAGCAGTTCTTC
TRBJ1-1,14,many,.,TRBV5-1,CASSDAWERTEAFF,TGCGCCAGCAGCGACGCCTGGGAGAGGACTGAAGCTTTCTTT
TRBJ2-1,15,many,TRBD2,TRBV5-1,CASSFSGSNYNEQFF,TGCGCCAGCAGCTTTAGCGGGAGTAACTACAATGAGCAGTTCTTC
TRBJ1-1,10,few,.,TRBV20-1,CSATDTEAFF,TGCAGTGCTACCGACACTGAAGCTTTCTTT
TRBJ2-1,15,many,TRBD2,TRBV30,CAWRMAGVVDNEQFF,TGTGCCTGGAGGATGGCGGGGGTAGTGGACAATGAGCAGTTCTTC
TRBJ2-7,15,many,.,TRBV28,CASSLLSLGSYEQYF,TGTGCCAGCAGCCTACTATCCCTGGGGTCCTACGAGCAGTACTTC
TRBJ1-1,14,many,.,TRBV28,CASKGQGQNTEAFF,TGTGCCAGCAAGGGGCAGGGCCAGAACACTGAAGCTTTCTTT
TRBJ2-3,17,few,TRBD2,TRBV7-8,CASSFERLAGALDTQYF,TGTGCCAGCAGCTTCGAAAGACTAGCGGGCGCTTTAGATACGCAGTATTTT
TRBJ2-5,13,many,TRBD2,TRBV7-9,CASHQAGEETQYF,TGTGCCAGTCACCAGGCGGGAGAAGAGACCCAGTACTTC
TRBJ2-1,14,.,.,TRBV5-1,CASSPDGLGHEQFF,TGCGCCAGCAGCCCAGATGGTTTGGGCCATGAGCAGTTCTTC
TRBJ2-1,15,many,.,TRBV20-1,CSAPPGAGNGYEQFF,TGCAGTGCTCCCCCAGGGGCGGGAAATGGCTATGAGCAGTTCTTC
TRBJ2-4,14,.,.,TRBV6-1,CASNPPGGETIQYF,TGTGCCAGCAACCCTCCGGGGGGCGAAACCATTCAGTACTTC
TRBJ2-7,15,many,.,TRBV7-2,CASSLGTVVSYEQYF,TGTGCCAGCAGCTTAGGGACTGTCGTGTCCTACGAGCAGTACTTC
TRBJ1-1,15,.,TRBD1,TRBV19,CASRDRVGGSTEAFF,TGTGCCAGTAGGGACAGGGTCGGGGGTAGCACTGAAGCTTTCTTT
TRBJ2-7,16,many,TRBD1,TRBV2,CASSSPGTESSYEQYF,TGTGCCAGCAGTTCACCCGGGACAGAGAGCTCCTACGAGCAGTACTTC
TRBJ2-1,15,many,TRBD2,TRBV6-2/TRBV6-3,CASTPFGTSGNEQFF,TGTGCCAGCACTCCCTTCGGGACTAGCGGCAATGAGCAGTTCTTC
TRBJ2-1,11,few,TRBD2,TRBV30,CAWDPGTMQFF,TGTGCCTGGGACCCGGGGACTATGCAGTTCTTC
TRBJ1-1,15,many,.,TRBV7-6,CASSRFESMNTEAFF,TGTGCCAGCAGCCGTTTTGAGTCAATGAACACTGAAGCTTTCTTT
TRBJ1-2,12,many,.,TRBV18,CASSPGQGSYTF,TGTGCCAGCTCACCAGGGCAGGGGAGCTACACCTTC
TRBJ2-3,16,many,.,TRBV12-3/TRBV12-4,CASSLGWQGLRDTQYF,TGTGCCAGCAGTTTAGGTTGGCAGGGGCTAAGAGATACGCAGTATTTT
TRBJ2-1,15,once,.,TRBV14,CASSQRMATIDEQFF,TGTGCCAGCAGCCAAAGGATGGCAACGATCGATGAGCAGTTCTTC
TRBJ2-1,13,few,.,TRBV20-1,CSARASAYNEQFF,TGCAGTGCTAGGGCTAGCGCCTACAATGAGCAGTTCTTC
TRBJ2-2,14,many,TRBD1,TRBV2,CASSWTGGTGELFF,TGTGCCAGCAGTTGGACAGGGGGGACCGGGGAGCTGTTTTTT
TRBJ2-7,15,many,.,TRBV6-2/TRBV6-3,CASTALWDSAGEQYF,TGTGCCAGTACCGCCCTTTGGGACAGCGCGGGGGAGCAGTACTTC
TRBJ2-5,14,.,.,TRBV28,CASSFMDRQETQYF,TGTGCCAGCAGTTTTATGGACAGACAAGAGACCCAGTACTTC